The source of this T cell receptor (beta chain) is a study of CD8 T cells in ankylosing spondylitis. Study-wide points: Ankylosing spondylitis blood appeared to carry a characteristic TCR beta motif of roughly 8 highly homologous variants.

This clonotype came up many times. The antigen remains unidentified. TCRdb used MiXCR to reprocess the 5' RACE reads, holding one entry per CDR3 protein. The table lists around 770,000 distinct CDR3 sequences, roughly 12% of them singletons. The sequenced material came from blood, either unsorted or a sorted T cell fraction (not recorded which). The receptor comes from a male donor with ankylosing spondylitis.

The CDR3 loop is CASSQEPDRGQYYYEQYF. The CDR3 DNA reads TGTGCCAGCAGCCAAGAACCTGACAGGGGGCAATATTACTACGAGCAGTACTTC. This rearrangement joins TRBV3-1 to TRBJ2-7; 10 nucleotides agree with TRBD1. The CDR3 spans 18 residues. The ends lost 0 bases at V and 3 bases at J; junction bases unmatched: 11. Looked up from germline, CDR1 is LGHDT and CDR2 is YNNKEL (reference sequence).